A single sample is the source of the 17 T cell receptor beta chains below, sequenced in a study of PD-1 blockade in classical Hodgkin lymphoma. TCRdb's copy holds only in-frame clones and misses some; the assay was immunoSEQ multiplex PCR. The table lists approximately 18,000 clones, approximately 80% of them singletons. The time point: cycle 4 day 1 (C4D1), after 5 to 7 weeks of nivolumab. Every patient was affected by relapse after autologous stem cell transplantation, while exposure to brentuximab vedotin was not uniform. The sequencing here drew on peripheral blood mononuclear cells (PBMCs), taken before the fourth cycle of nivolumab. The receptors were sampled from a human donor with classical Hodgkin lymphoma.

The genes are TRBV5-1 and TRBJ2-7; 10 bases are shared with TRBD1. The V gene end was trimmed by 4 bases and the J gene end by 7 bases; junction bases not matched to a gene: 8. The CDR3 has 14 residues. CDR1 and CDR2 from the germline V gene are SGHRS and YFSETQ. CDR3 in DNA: TGCGCCAGCAGCGCCGGACAGGGGGTTGGTGAGCAGTACTTC. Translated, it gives CASSAGQGVGEQYF.

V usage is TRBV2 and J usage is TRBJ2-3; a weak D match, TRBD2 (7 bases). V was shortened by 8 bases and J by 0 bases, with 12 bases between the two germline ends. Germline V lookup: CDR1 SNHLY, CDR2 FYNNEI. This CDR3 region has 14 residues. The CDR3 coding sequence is TGTGCCAGCTTAGAGGGGGGGAGCACAGATACGCAGTATTTT. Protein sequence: CASLEGGSTDTQYF.

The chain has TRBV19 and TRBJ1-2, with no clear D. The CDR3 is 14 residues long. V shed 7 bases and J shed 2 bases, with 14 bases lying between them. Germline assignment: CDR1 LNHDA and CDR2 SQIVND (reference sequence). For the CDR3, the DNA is TGTGCCAGTACCGCTCACTTCGAGAACTATGGCTACACCTTC. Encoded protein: CASTAHFENYGYTF.

CDR3 DNA: TGTGCCAGCAGTGGGGGGAGCGGCCAAGGGGATACGCAGTATTTT. Translating gives CASSGGSGQGDTQYF. The rearrangement links TRBV2 to TRBJ2-3; D may be TRBD1 or TRBD2 (5 bases each). With 4 bases removed from V and 6 bases from J, the gap between germline ends came to 17 bases. The CDR3 loop spans 15 amino acids. Germline V gives CDR1 SNHLY, CDR2 FYNNEI.

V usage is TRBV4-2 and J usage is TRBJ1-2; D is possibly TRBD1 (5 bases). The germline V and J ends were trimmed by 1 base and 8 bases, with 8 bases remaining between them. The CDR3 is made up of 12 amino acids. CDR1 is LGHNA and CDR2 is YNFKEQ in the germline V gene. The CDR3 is CASSQGQFGYTF. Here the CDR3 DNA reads TGTGCCAGCAGCCAAGGACAGTTCGGCTACACCTTC.

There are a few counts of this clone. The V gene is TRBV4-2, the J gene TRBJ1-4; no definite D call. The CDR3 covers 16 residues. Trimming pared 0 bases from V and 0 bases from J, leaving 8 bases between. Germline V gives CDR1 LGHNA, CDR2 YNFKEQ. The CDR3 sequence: CASSQENRATNEKLFF. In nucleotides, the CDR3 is TGTGCCAGCAGCCAAGAGAACAGAGCAACTAATGAAAAACTGTTTTTT.

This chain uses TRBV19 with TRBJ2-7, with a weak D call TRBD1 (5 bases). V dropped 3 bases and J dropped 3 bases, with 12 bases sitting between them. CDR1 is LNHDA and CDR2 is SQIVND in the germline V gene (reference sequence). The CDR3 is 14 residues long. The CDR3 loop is CASSILGQFYEQYF. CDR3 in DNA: TGTGCCAGTAGTATTTTGGGGCAGTTCTACGAGCAGTACTTC.

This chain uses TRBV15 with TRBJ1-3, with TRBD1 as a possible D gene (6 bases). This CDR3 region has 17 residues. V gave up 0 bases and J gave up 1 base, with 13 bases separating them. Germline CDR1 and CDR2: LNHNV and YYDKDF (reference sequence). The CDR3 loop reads CATSRDWGTLSGNTIYF. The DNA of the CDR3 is TGTGCCACCAGCAGAGATTGGGGGACACTTTCTGGAAACACCATATATTTT. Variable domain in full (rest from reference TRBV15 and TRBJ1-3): DAMVIQNPRYQVTQFGKPVTLSCSQTLNHNVMYWYQQKSSQAPKLLFHYYDKDFNNEADTPDNFQSRRPNTSFCFLDIRSPGLGDTAMYLCATSRDWGTLSGNTIYFGEGSWLTVV.

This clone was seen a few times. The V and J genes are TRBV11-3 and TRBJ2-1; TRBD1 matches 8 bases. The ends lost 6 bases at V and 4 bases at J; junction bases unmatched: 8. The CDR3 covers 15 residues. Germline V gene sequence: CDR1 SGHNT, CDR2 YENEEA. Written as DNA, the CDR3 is TGTGCCAGCAGATACACAGGGGGACTTTACAATGAGCAGTTCTTC. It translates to CASRYTGGLYNEQFF.

The CDR3 is CASSLQEILNEQFF. The DNA of the CDR3 is TGTGCCAGCAGCTTACAAGAAATCCTCAATGAGCAGTTCTTC. V usage is TRBV7-9 and J usage is TRBJ2-1; D unclear. Germline values: CDR1 SEHNR, CDR2 FQNEAQ (reference sequence). Trimming removed 2 bases at V and 6 bases at J, with 11 bases between. The CDR3 has 14 amino acids.

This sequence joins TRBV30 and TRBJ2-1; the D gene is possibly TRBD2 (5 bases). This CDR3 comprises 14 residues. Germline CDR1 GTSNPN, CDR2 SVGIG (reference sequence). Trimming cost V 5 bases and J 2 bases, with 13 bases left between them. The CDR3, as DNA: TGTGCCTGGGGCCGGGGTTCTCCCTACAATGAGCAGTTCTTC. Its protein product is CAWGRGSPYNEQFF.

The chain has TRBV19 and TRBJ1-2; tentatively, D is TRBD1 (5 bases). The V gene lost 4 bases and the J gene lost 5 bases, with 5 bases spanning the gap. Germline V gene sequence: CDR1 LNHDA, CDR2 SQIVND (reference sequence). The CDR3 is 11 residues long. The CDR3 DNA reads TGTGCCAGTAGTAGACAGTATGGCTACACCTTC. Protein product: CASSRQYGYTF.

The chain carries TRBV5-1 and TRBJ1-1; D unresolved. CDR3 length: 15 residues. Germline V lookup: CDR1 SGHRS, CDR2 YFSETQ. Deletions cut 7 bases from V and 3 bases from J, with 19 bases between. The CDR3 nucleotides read TGCGCCAGCTCCCCTGAGTGGCGCGGGGACACTGAAGCTTTCTTT. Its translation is CASSPEWRGDTEAFF.

The chain's CDR3 is CASRLDGSYEQYF. In nucleotides, the CDR3 is TGTGCCAGCAGGCTGGATGGCTCCTACGAGCAGTACTTC. The genes are TRBV11-3 and TRBJ2-7; D gene uncertain. Trimming took 6 bases from V and 0 from J, leaving 9 bases between them. Germline V gene lookup returns CDR1 SGHNT and CDR2 YENEEA. The CDR3 loop spans 13 amino acids.

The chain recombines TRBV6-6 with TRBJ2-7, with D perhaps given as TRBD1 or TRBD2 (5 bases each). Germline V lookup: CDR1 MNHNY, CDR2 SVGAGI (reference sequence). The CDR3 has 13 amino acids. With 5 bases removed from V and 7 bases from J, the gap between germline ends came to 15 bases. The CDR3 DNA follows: TGTGCCAGCAGTCGGGGACCGCGAGGGGAGCAGTACTTC. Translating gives CASSRGPRGEQYF.

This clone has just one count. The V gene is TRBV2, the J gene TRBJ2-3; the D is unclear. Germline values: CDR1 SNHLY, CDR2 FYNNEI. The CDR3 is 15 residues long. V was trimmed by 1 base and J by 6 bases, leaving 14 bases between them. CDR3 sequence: CASSEGWIRSDTQYF. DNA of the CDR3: TGTGCCAGCAGTGAAGGGTGGATCAGATCCGATACGCAGTATTTT.

CDR3 in amino acids: CASSVGQEGGYTF. CDR3 in DNA: TGTGCCAGTAGTGTCGGACAGGAGGGCGGCTACACCTTC. J is TRBJ1-2 and V is TRBV19, with 7 bases fitting TRBD1. The CDR3 has 13 residues. CDR1 LNHDA and CDR2 SQIVND come from the germline V gene (reference sequence). The junction had 8 bases not matched to a gene; V was cut back by 5 bases and J by 8 bases.